This T cell receptor beta chain was sequenced in a study of T-cell memory formation after mild COVID-19. About the research overall: Largely donor-specific TCR clusters were found. Whole-study findings and limits: The main location of contracting CD4+ clones was CM and EM, and that of contracting CD8+ clones was EMRA.

This clonotype showed up just a few times. What it binds is unknown. V lost 3 bases to trimming and J lost 4 bases, with 8 bases between them. Germline-derived CDR1 and CDR2 are SGHRS and YFSETQ. The CDR3 totals 14 residues. TCRdb reanalysed the 5' RACE reads using MiXCR and keeps one entry per CDR3 protein. The data show some 350,000 distinct CDR3 sequences, approximately 12% seen once. The TCR originated in a man between 18 and 35 years old who had mild COVID-19 (a few samples of this study predate the infection). Cell type and time point are not known. Sequenced material: PBMCs or a T cell subset sorted from them (not recorded which). This chain links TRBV5-1 with TRBJ1-6, with D uncertain. The CDR3 is CASSSRNYNSPLHF. In nucleotides, the CDR3 is TGCGCCAGCAGCTCGAGGAATTATAATTCACCCCTCCACTTT.